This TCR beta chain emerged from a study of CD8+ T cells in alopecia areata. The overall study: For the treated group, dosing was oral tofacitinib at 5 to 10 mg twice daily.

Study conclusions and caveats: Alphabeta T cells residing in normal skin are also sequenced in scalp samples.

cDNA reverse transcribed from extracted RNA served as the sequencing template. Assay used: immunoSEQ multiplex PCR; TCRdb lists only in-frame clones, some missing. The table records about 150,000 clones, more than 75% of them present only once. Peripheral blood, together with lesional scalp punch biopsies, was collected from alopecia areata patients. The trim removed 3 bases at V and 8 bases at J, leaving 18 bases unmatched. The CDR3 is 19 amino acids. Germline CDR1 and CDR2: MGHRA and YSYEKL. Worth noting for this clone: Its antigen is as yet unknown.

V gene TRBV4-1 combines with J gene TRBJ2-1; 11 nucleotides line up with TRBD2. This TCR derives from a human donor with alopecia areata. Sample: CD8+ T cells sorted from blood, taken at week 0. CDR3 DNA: TGCGCCAGCAGCCACCCTCTAAATAGCGGGAGGGAAGTCGTCGATGAGCAGTTCTTC. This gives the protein CASSHPLNSGREVVDEQFF.